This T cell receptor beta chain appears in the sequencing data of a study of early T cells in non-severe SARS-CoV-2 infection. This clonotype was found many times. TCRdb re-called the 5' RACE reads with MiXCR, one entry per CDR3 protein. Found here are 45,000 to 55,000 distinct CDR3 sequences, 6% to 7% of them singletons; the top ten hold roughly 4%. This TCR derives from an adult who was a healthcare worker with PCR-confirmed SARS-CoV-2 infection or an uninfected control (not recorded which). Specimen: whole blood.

The CDR3: CAWSTKTEAFF. In DNA, the CDR3 is TGTGCCTGGAGCACCAAGACTGAAGCTTTCTTT. This chain joins TRBV30 and TRBJ1-1, with unresolved D. Trimming left V 3 bases short and J 5 bases short, with 7 bases between. The CDR3 runs to 11 residues. Looked up from germline, CDR1 is GTSNPN and CDR2 is SVGIG (reference sequence).